This T cell receptor (beta chain) originates from a study of T cell repertoires in ileal Crohn's disease. Indicated time point: neoterminal ileum biopsy at postoperative endoscopy, about 6 months after surgery. Assay used: immunoSEQ multiplex PCR; TCRdb lists only in-frame clones, some missing. The sample lists roughly 7,400 clones; about 70% were seen once. Trimming cost V 3 bases and J 5 bases; bases outside gene matches: 5. This CDR3 is built from 15 residues. Germline V gene sequence: CDR1 SGHAT, CDR2 FQNNGV. The chain recombines TRBV11-2 with TRBJ2-1; 9 nucleotides match TRBD2. This clonotype was obtained from an adult with Crohn's disease. Sequenced material: ileal tissue. CDR3 residues: CASSFQRGENNEQFF. CDR3 in DNA: TGTGCCAGCAGCTTCCAGCGGGGGGAGAACAATGAGCAGTTCTTC.